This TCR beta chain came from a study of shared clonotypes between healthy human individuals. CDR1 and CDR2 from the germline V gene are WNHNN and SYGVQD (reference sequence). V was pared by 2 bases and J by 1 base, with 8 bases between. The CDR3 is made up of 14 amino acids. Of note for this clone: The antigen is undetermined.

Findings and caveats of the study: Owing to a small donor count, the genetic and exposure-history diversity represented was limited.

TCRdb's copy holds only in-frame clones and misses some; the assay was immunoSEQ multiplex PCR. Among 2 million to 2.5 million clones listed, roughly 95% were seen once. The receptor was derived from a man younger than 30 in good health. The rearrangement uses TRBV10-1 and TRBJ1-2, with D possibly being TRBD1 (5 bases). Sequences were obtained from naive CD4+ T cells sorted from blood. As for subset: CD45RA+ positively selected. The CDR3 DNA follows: TGCGCCAGCAGTGAGAGGGGTTTTAACTATGGCTACACCTTC. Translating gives CASSERGFNYGYTF.